This T cell receptor beta chain was captured by sequencing in a study of blood T cell repertoires in COVID-19 (dated by TCRdb to 2020 to 2021). Background for the entire study: Samples covering the acute and convalescent phases of COVID-19 were provided by collaborators in the United States, Italy and Spain. Samples came from the ongoing ImmuneRACE study (first 160 participants) plus 1,254 subjects from 6 global collaborators. The repertoires were made available in a free public database intended to serve as a resource for research on the immune response to SARS-CoV-2. Where HLA class I and class II types were available, the types were taken from metadata supplied by the sample provider, not from assay-based typing. The prospective study material was composed of cDNA or gDNA derived from T cells, B-cell-depleted T cells, or PBMCs. The dataset comprised deeply sampled blood TCRbeta repertoires from subjects exposed to, actively infected with, or recovered from COVID-19. A de-identified subject ID, COVID-19 status, age in years and sex were almost always included in the sample metadata.

Collaborating institutions collected whole blood in K2EDTA tubes following their own protocols. For TCRbeta analysis, collaborator samples were shipped as frozen whole blood, as isolated PBMCs, or as DNA extracted from either sample type. General study outcomes and caveats: Clinical and demographic metadata were provided uncurated, with the amount varying by source and participant.

V loses 2 bases, J loses 0 bases, and the germline ends lie 7 bases apart. The CDR3 goes from the cysteine to the phenylalanine over 15 residues. Only the CDR3 DNA is retained, 45 bases long and in frame from the first base. CDR1 MNHEY and CDR2 SVGAGI were looked up in the germline V gene. The immunoSEQ Assay, a bias-controlled multiplex PCR, was used to amplify TCRbeta CDR3 regions from genomic DNA. In the source study's methods: The number of nucleated cells in each sample was estimated by amplification of reference gene primers within the assay. To quantify the absolute abundance of each unique TCRbeta CDR3 rearrangement, sequence reads were collapsed and filtered. For each sample, productive Simpson clonality was calculated by taking the square root of Simpson's diversity index across productive rearrangements. The table comes from immuneACCESS by way of TCRdb, which keeps in-frame sequences with V and J called. Part of the clones is missing from these tables; in studies checked, under half for an unresolved V gene and the rest for unknown reasons. V, J and clone size were drawn from that table, and D and trimming were deduced from the DNA. This sample comprises about 98,000 clones, 81% of them detected only once. Roughly a tenth of the sample rests with the top ten.

Remarks on this clone: Its antigen is still unknown. Per-base quality was not reported, and no clone a single base away is much larger than it.

This clonotype originated in a woman of 80 years or more with acute or convalescent COVID-19. The chain was built from TRBV6-5 and TRBJ1-4; matching of 6 bases hints at TRBD1 as the D gene. The sequencing input was peripheral blood. The CDR3 here reads CASSYRGTTNEKLFF. In nucleotides, the sequence is TGTGCCAGCAGTTACAGGGGGACAACTAATGAAAAACTGTTTTTT.